Shown below are 23 T cell receptor beta chains from a single sample sequenced in a study of beta chain features in type 1 diabetes (dated by TCRdb to 2016 to 2019). Receptor amplification or capture employed the immunoSEQ multiplex PCR assay. The High Capacity cDNA Reverse Transcription Kit was used to reverse transcribe all of the isolated RNA, meaning that expressed TCRB transcripts were what got sequenced. In TCRdb, the immuneACCESS table is reduced to in-frame sequences with V and J assigned. These tables do not hold every clone; where another copy was compared, an unresolved V gene accounts for under half, and the others remain unexplained. Within this sample are 120,000 to 150,000 clones, with less than 9% of them counted one time only. The ten biggest clones cover 1.4% of the sample. Material: central memory CD4+ T cells from blood. The source of these receptors is a young woman in good health.

CDR3 sequence reads: CASNREGTTYEQYF. In DNA, the CDR3 is TGTGCCAGCAACCGGGAGGGAACAACCTACGAGCAGTACTTC. The rearrangement joins TRBV28 to TRBJ2-7, with TRBD2 matching 8 bases. V gave up 7 bases and J gave up 2 bases; unmatched junction bases: 7. Per the germline V gene, CDR1 is MDHEN and CDR2 is SYDVKM. The CDR3 contains 14 residues. Full variable domain (missing parts from reference TRBV28 and TRBJ2-7): DVKVTQSSRYLVKRTGEKVFLECVQDMDHENMFWYRQDPGLGLRLIYFSYDVKMKEKGDIPEGYSVSREKKERFSLILESASTNQTSMYLCASNREGTTYEQYFGPGTRLTVT.

The chain uses TRBV4-1 and TRBJ2-1, with TRBD2 matching over 10 bases. This CDR3 spans 15 amino acids. From germline, CDR1 is MGHRA and CDR2 YSYEKL. V shed 5 bases, J shed 9 bases, and the junction held 10 bases outside the gene matches. The CDR3 loop is CASSELGLAFGEQFF. CDR3 coding DNA: TGCGCCAGCAGCGAACTGGGACTAGCGTTTGGTGAGCAGTTCTTC.

This clone occurred a few times. The rearrangement links TRBV30 to TRBJ2-5; D gene uncertain. The CDR3 contains 13 residues. V gave up 2 bases and J gave up 1 base, with 8 bases separating them. Germline-derived CDR1 and CDR2 are GTSNPN and SVGIG (reference sequence). CDR3 sequence (DNA): TGTGCCTGGAGTAACTCCGCCCAAGAGACCCAGTACTTC. This translates into CAWSNSAQETQYF.

The chain joins TRBV7-3 to TRBJ2-5, with 8 bases lining up with TRBD2. CDR3 size: 15 residues. Germline V gene lookup returns CDR1 SGHTA and CDR2 FQGTGA. J gave up 5 bases and V 2 bases, and 7 bases lay outside the gene matches. The CDR3 sequence is CASSLSGTGGETQYF. CDR3 sequence (DNA): TGTGCCAGCAGCTTATCCGGGACGGGGGGGGAGACCCAGTACTTC.

The rearrangement uses TRBV30 and TRBJ1-1; D gene uncertain. Trimming stripped 3 bases from V and 5 bases from J, with 16 bases between. Germline CDR1 reads GTSNPN; CDR2 reads SVGIG (reference sequence). The CDR3 loop spans 14 amino acids. The CDR3 DNA is TGTGCCTGGAGAGGTGCGTCCGGGAAGACTGAAGCTTTCTTT. It is translated as CAWRGASGKTEAFF. Filled out from reference TRBV30 and TRBJ1-1, the complete variable domain reads SQTIHQWPATLVQPVGSPLSLECTVEGTSNPNLYWYRQAAGRGLQLLFYSVGIGQISSEVPQNLSASRPQDRQFILSSKKLLLSDSGFYLCAWRGASGKTEAFFGQGTRLTVV.

This clone appeared a few times. The chain couples TRBV2 to TRBJ1-2; D gene unclear. The CDR3 contains 14 residues. The germline CDR1 and CDR2 sequences are SNHLY and FYNNEI. Trimming pared 2 bases from V and 6 bases from J, leaving 13 bases between. CDR3 amino acids: CASSENFRTDGYTF. For the CDR3, the DNA is TGTGCCAGCAGTGAAAACTTCCGTACCGATGGCTACACCTTC.

Regarding this clone: Other DNA sequences of this sample code for an identical CDR3. This chain connects TRBV4-1 to TRBJ2-7; 7 nucleotides agree with TRBD1. Losses at the gene ends were 1 base for V and 2 bases for J; bases not matched to a gene: 5. Germline-derived CDR1 and CDR2 are MGHRA and YSYEKL. This CDR3 has 15 residues. The CDR3 coding sequence is TGCGCCAGCAGCCAAGCATCGGGACAGACCTACGAGCAGTACTTC. Residues: CASSQASGQTYEQYF.

This clone was counted only a few times. In DNA form, the CDR3 reads TGTGCCAGCAGTTACCAACAGGGAGTATCTGGCTACACCTTC. Protein product: CASSYQQGVSGYTF. This chain uses TRBV6-5 with TRBJ1-2, with D possibly being TRBD1 (6 bases). V lost 2 bases, J lost 7 bases, and 14 bases lay in between. Germline V lookup: CDR1 MNHEY, CDR2 SVGAGI. The CDR3 spans 14 residues.

This clone showed up just a few times. The chain links TRBV11-3 to TRBJ2-5, with TRBD2 as a possible D gene (5 bases). CDR1 is SGHNT and CDR2 is YENEEA in the germline V gene. The V gene lost 1 base and the J gene lost 2 bases, with 8 bases spanning the gap. CDR3 length: 14 amino acids. CDR3 region: CASSLGRTQETQYF. The CDR3 DNA follows: TGTGCCAGCAGCTTAGGGCGGACTCAAGAGACCCAGTACTTC.

This clone was seen a handful of times. The CDR3 bases are TGTGCCAGCTCACCAGCCGGGACAGGTGCTAACTATGGCTACACCTTC. Its translation: CASSPAGTGANYGYTF. The gene calls are TRBV18 and TRBJ1-2; 8 bases are shared with TRBD1. Germline CDR1 is KGHSH and CDR2 is LQKENI. The CDR3 consists of 16 residues. V shed 2 bases, J shed 0 bases, and the junction held 5 bases outside the gene matches.

The genes are TRBV28 and TRBJ2-5; 8 bases match TRBD1. The V and J ends lost 6 bases and 5 bases, in that order; junction bases with no gene match: 11. The CDR3 has 15 amino acids. Germline V lookup: CDR1 MDHEN, CDR2 SYDVKM. In DNA, the CDR3 is TGTGCCAGCAGCCCCGGACAGGGTTTGAAGGAGACCCAGTACTTC. Its translation is CASSPGQGLKETQYF.

This clone came up a few times. The V and J genes are TRBV19 and TRBJ2-3, with D possibly matching TRBD2 (5 bases). The CDR3 is 11 amino acids. V shed 6 bases and J shed 10 bases, with 11 bases lying between them. The V gene's germline CDR1 is LNHDA and CDR2 SQIVND (reference sequence). Written as DNA, the CDR3 is TGTGCCAGTAGGACCACGGAGGCGCAGTATTTT. Residues: CASRTTEAQYF.

The table lists this clone with a few counts. The rearrangement joins TRBV19 to TRBJ2-1; D uncertain. Deletions cut 3 bases from V and 0 bases from J, with 15 bases between. This CDR3 is built from 17 residues. Germline V gene lookup returns CDR1 LNHDA and CDR2 SQIVND (reference sequence). In DNA, the CDR3 is TGTGCCAGTAGTATCGACTTGGTGGGTAGCTCCTACAATGAGCAGTTCTTC. This encodes CASSIDLVGSSYNEQFF.

The genes are TRBV4-3 and TRBJ2-5; TRBD1 agrees at 9 bases. Germline trimming cut 3 bases from V and 3 bases from J; bases unmatched to any gene: 2. This CDR3 is 14 amino acids long. The germline V gene encodes CDR1 LGHNA and CDR2 YSLEER. The DNA of the CDR3 is TGCGCCAGCAGCCATGGACAGGGGAAAGAGACCCAGTACTTC. It translates to CASSHGQGKETQYF.

The chain couples TRBV13 to TRBJ2-3, with TRBD2 matching over 10 bases. The CDR3 has 16 amino acids. In germline, CDR1 is PRHDT, CDR2 FYEKMQ (reference sequence). The V segment lost 4 bases and the J segment 2 bases; nucleotides outside the gene matches: 6. In DNA, the CDR3 is TGTGCCAGCAGCTCAAAAGGGACTAGCGACACAGATACGCAGTATTTT. Translated: CASSSKGTSDTDTQYF.

This clone was detected a few times. This chain uses TRBV6-1 with TRBJ2-7; 7 bases match TRBD1. The V segment lost 8 bases and the J segment 7 bases; nucleotides outside the gene matches: 11. The CDR3 sequence is 13 residues long. Germline loops: CDR1 MNHNS, CDR2 SASEGT. CDR3 DNA sequence: TGTGCCAGCGGGTACTCCGGGACAGAGGAGCAGTACTTC. This gives the protein CASGYSGTEEQYF.

The chain couples TRBV7-2 to TRBJ2-3, with 9 bases lining up with TRBD1. Unmatched junction bases numbered 2, after V lost 6 bases and J lost 1 base. The CDR3 contains 14 residues. Germline V gives CDR1 SGHTA, CDR2 FQGNSA. DNA of the CDR3: TGTGCCAGCAGGGACAGGGGAGGCACAGATACGCAGTATTTT. It translates to CASRDRGGTDTQYF. Drawing the rest from reference TRBV7-2 and TRBJ2-3, the complete variable domain is GAGVSQSPSNKVTEKGKDVELRCDPISGHTALYWYRQSLGQGLEFLIYFQGNSAPDKSGLPSDRFSAERTGGSVSTLTIQRTQQEDSAVYLCASRDRGGTDTQYFGPGTRLTVL.

This clone has just a few counts. The chain recombines TRBV7-8 with TRBJ1-1; the match to TRBD1 covers 11 bases. Germline CDR1 SGHVS, CDR2 FQNEAQ. The CDR3 length is 15 residues. Unmatched junction bases numbered 1, after V lost 0 bases and J lost 4 bases. The chain's CDR3 is CASSLAGTGGTEAFF. The CDR3 bases are TGTGCCAGCAGCTTAGCGGGGACAGGGGGCACTGAAGCTTTCTTT.

V gene TRBV7-9 combines with J gene TRBJ2-7; 9 positions agree with TRBD1. The J segment lost 2 bases and the V segment lost 7 bases, leaving 6 bases of the junction unmatched. CDR1 is SEHNR and CDR2 is FQNEAQ in the germline V gene (reference sequence). The CDR3 loop spans 14 amino acids. The CDR3 spells CASTPGTGTYEQYF. CDR3 sequence (DNA): TGTGCCAGCACCCCGGGGACAGGGACCTACGAGCAGTACTTC.

The chain combines TRBV27 with TRBJ2-7; tentative D call: TRBD2 (5 bases). CDR1 MNHEY and CDR2 SMNVEV come from the germline V gene (reference sequence). The CDR3 has 16 amino acids. Trimming took 9 bases from V and 0 from J, leaving 21 bases between them. CDR3 protein: CASRGIVGAFSYEQYF. The CDR3 DNA sequence: TGTGCCAGTAGAGGTATCGTGGGAGCTTTCTCCTACGAGCAGTACTTC.

This clone was seen a handful of times. The CDR3, as DNA: TGTGCCAGCAGGATTCAGCAGCGGGCCACAGATACGCAGTATTTT. This encodes CASRIQQRATDTQYF. The chain uses TRBV6-5 and TRBJ2-3; D possibly corresponds to TRBD2 (6 bases). V lost 6 bases and J 2 bases, leaving 15 bases between the germline ends. This CDR3 region has 15 residues. From germline, CDR1 is MNHEY and CDR2 SVGAGI.

This clone was recorded many times. V usage is TRBV7-2 and J usage is TRBJ1-1; D remains ambiguous. Germline CDR1 reads SGHTA; CDR2 reads FQGNSA. Trimming took 5 bases from V and 7 from J, leaving 14 bases between them. The CDR3 sequence is 13 residues long. CDR3 bases: TGTGCCAGCAGCCGAAACACATTGGTTGAAGCTTTCTTT. It codes for CASSRNTLVEAFF. Based on the CDR3 plus reference TRBV7-2 and TRBJ1-1, the full variable domain is GAGVSQSPSNKVTEKGKDVELRCDPISGHTALYWYRQSLGQGLEFLIYFQGNSAPDKSGLPSDRFSAERTGGSVSTLTIQRTQQEDSAVYLCASSRNTLVEAFFGQGTRLTVV.

For the CDR3, the DNA is TGTGCCAGCACTACAGATATCTATGGCTACACCTTC. Translated, it gives CASTTDIYGYTF. The rearrangement joins TRBV7-9 to TRBJ1-2; D remains unclear. Trimming pared 7 bases from V and 4 bases from J, leaving 10 bases between. Germline assignment: CDR1 SEHNR and CDR2 FQNEAQ (reference sequence). The CDR3 runs to 12 residues.